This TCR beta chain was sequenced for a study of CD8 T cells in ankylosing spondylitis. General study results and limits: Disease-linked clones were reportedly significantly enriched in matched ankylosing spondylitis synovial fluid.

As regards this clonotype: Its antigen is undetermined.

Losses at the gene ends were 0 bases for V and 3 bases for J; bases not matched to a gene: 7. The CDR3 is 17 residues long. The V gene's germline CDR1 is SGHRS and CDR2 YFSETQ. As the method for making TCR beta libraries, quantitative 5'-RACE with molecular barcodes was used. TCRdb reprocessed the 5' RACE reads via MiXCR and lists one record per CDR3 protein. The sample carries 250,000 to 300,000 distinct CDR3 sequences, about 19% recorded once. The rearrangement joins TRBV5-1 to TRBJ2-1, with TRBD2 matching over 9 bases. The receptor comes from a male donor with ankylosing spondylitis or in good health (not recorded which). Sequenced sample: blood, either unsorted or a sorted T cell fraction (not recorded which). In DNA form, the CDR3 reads TGCGCCAGCAGCTTGGCCTGGGCTAGCGGGGTCTACAATGAGCAGTTCTTC. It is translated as CASSLAWASGVYNEQFF.